The 16 T cell receptor beta chains below were found in one sample sequenced in a study of cytomegalovirus exposure and HLA in healthy donors. Using immunoSEQ multiplex PCR, the repertoire was profiled, and TCRdb retains in-frame clones only, with some absent. The table has approximately 150,000 clones, around nine tenths seen once; the top ten hold around 3.4%. Sequenced input: PBMCs. The receptors here all came from a young woman in good health and CMV-seropositive.

This chain connects TRBV7-9 to TRBJ1-1; D is possibly TRBD1 (5 bases). Germline CDR1 SEHNR, CDR2 FQNEAQ (reference sequence). Trimming shortened V by 5 bases and J by 1 base, and 11 bases separated the two germline ends. The CDR3 totals 14 residues. CDR3 protein: CASSKGLRNTEAFF. The CDR3 region has the DNA TGTGCCAGCAGCAAGGGACTGAGGAACACTGAAGCTTTCTTT. The full variable domain, with the rest looked up from reference TRBV7-9 and TRBJ1-1, is DTGVSQNPRHKITKRGQNVTFRCDPISEHNRLYWYRQTLGQGPEFLTYFQNEAQLEKSRLLSDRFSAERPKGSFSTLEIQRTEQGDSAMYLCASSKGLRNTEAFFGQGTRLTVV.

The rearrangement joins TRBV4-2 to TRBJ1-4; D uncertain. The germline V gene encodes CDR1 LGHNA and CDR2 YNFKEQ. The CDR3 covers 17 residues. V was trimmed by 0 bases and J by 3 bases, leaving 14 bases between them. CDR3 in amino acids: CASSQDEKQFPNEKLFF. CDR3 sequence (DNA): TGTGCCAGCAGCCAAGATGAGAAGCAATTTCCTAATGAAAAACTGTTTTTT.

V usage is TRBV6-5 and J usage is TRBJ2-2; unclear D gene. The CDR3 has 15 amino acids. The germline V gene has CDR1 MNHEY and CDR2 SVGAGI. V gave up 5 bases and J gave up 5 bases, with 15 bases separating them. The chain's CDR3 is CASSVVARRTGELFF. DNA for the CDR3: TGTGCCAGCAGTGTGGTAGCCCGAAGGACCGGGGAGCTGTTTTTT.

This clone was counted a single time. V gene TRBV11-3 combines with J gene TRBJ2-7; D perhaps matches TRBD1 (6 bases). The CDR3 is 11 amino acids. Trimming removed 6 bases from V and 4 bases from J, with 7 bases in between. Germline V lookup: CDR1 SGHNT, CDR2 YENEEA. CDR3 bases: TGTGCCAGCAGGGGGGCTTACGAGCAGTACTTC. The encoded protein is CASRGAYEQYF.

The chain uses TRBV5-4 and TRBJ2-3; D is undetermined. V lost 0 bases to trimming and J lost 0 bases, with 8 bases between them. CDR3 size: 15 residues. Germline CDR1 SGHNT, CDR2 YYREEE (reference sequence). CDR3 sequence reads: CASSLEASSTDTQYF. DNA of the CDR3: TGTGCCAGCAGCTTGGAAGCGTCTAGCACAGATACGCAGTATTTT.

CDR3 sequence: CASSPVRTGSNEKLFF. The CDR3 bases are TGTGCCAGTAGTCCTGTCCGGACAGGGTCTAATGAAAAACTGTTTTTT. This sequence joins TRBV19 and TRBJ1-4, with 8 bases identical to TRBD1. Trimming cost V 5 bases and J 3 bases; bases outside gene matches: 8. This CDR3 contains 16 residues. Germline-derived CDR1 and CDR2 are LNHDA and SQIVND (reference sequence). The whole variable domain, remainder taken from reference TRBV19 and TRBJ1-4, is DGGITQSPKYLFRKEGQNVTLSCEQNLNHDAMYWYRQDPGQGLRLIYYSQIVNDFQKGDIAEGYSVSREKKESFPLTVTSAQKNPTAFYLCASSPVRTGSNEKLFFGSGTQLSVL.

The chain carries TRBV11-3 and TRBJ2-1; TRBD1 matches at 12 bases. The germline CDR1 and CDR2 sequences are SGHNT and YENEEA. The CDR3 totals 15 residues. Trimming cost V 3 bases and J 8 bases; bases outside gene matches: 5. Here the CDR3 reads CASSLGQGASDEQFF. CDR3 DNA: TGTGCCAGCAGCTTGGGACAGGGGGCGTCTGATGAGCAGTTCTTC.

The chain employs TRBV19 and TRBJ2-7; 7 positions match TRBD1. The trim removed 4 bases at V and 3 bases at J, leaving 0 bases unmatched. This CDR3 contains 12 residues. CDR1 and CDR2 from the germline V gene are LNHDA and SQIVND (reference sequence). The CDR3: CASSNRGYEQYF. The CDR3 DNA sequence: TGTGCCAGTAGTAACAGGGGCTACGAGCAGTACTTC. Full variable domain (missing parts from reference TRBV19 and TRBJ2-7): DGGITQSPKYLFRKEGQNVTLSCEQNLNHDAMYWYRQDPGQGLRLIYYSQIVNDFQKGDIAEGYSVSREKKESFPLTVTSAQKNPTAFYLCASSNRGYEQYFGPGTRLTVT.

The V gene is TRBV5-1, the J gene TRBJ2-4; the match to TRBD2 covers 13 bases. The CDR3 totals 20 residues. V was pared by 4 bases and J by 1 base, with 14 bases of the junction left unmatched. Germline values: CDR1 SGHRS, CDR2 YFSETQ. CDR3 coding DNA: TGCGCCAGCAGCCTAAGAGATTGGACTAGCGGGAGTGGGGCCAAAAACATTCAGTACTTC. Encoded protein: CASSLRDWTSGSGAKNIQYF. Based on the CDR3 plus reference TRBV5-1 and TRBJ2-4, the full variable domain is KAGVTQTPRYLIKTRGQQVTLSCSPISGHRSVSWYQQTPGQGLQFLFEYFSETQRNKGNFPGRFSGRQFSNSRSEMNVSTLELGDSALYLCASSLRDWTSGSGAKNIQYFGAGTRLSVL.

The CDR3 DNA follows: TGTGCCAGCAGCTTAGGGGACAGGAACACTGAAGCTTTCTTT. As protein: CASSLGDRNTEAFF. V and J are TRBV11-3 and TRBJ1-1; the match to TRBD1 covers 7 bases. This CDR3 region has 14 residues. The V gene's germline CDR1 is SGHNT and CDR2 YENEEA. V shed 1 base and J 1 base; nucleotides not matched to a gene: 0.

This clone came up once. This chain links TRBV14 with TRBJ1-2, with 9 nucleotides matching TRBD1. V lost 1 base to trimming and J lost 2 bases; unmatched junction nucleotides: 14. From germline, CDR1 is SGHDN and CDR2 FVKESK. The CDR3 totals 19 residues. CDR3 amino acids: CASSQAGGTGRFSNYGYTF. In DNA, the CDR3 is TGTGCCAGCAGCCAAGCGGGTGGGACAGGGCGCTTTTCGAACTATGGCTACACCTTC.

The V call is TRBV9, the J call TRBJ2-7; 8 nucleotides match TRBD2. The CDR3 is made up of 15 amino acids. Germline CDR1 SGDLS, CDR2 YYNGEE. V lost 0 bases and J lost 3; bases outside the gene matches: 5. The CDR3 nucleotides read TGTGCCAGCAGCGTAGACAGGAGCGGGAGCTACGAGCAGTACTTC. It translates to CASSVDRSGSYEQYF.

This clone was seen only once. V and J are TRBV7-9 and TRBJ2-3, with a possible D match to TRBD2 (5 bases). The CDR3 totals 13 residues. Trimming took 5 bases from V and 6 from J, leaving 12 bases between them. The germline V gene has CDR1 SEHNR and CDR2 FQNEAQ (reference sequence). CDR3: CASSLSGRDTQYF. DNA for the CDR3: TGTGCCAGCAGCCTAAGCGGACGCGATACGCAGTATTTT. The variable domain in full, completed from reference TRBV7-9 and TRBJ2-3, reads DTGVSQNPRHKITKRGQNVTFRCDPISEHNRLYWYRQTLGQGPEFLTYFQNEAQLEKSRLLSDRFSAERPKGSFSTLEIQRTEQGDSAMYLCASSLSGRDTQYFGPGTRLTVL.

V gene TRBV7-9 combines with J gene TRBJ2-5, with TRBD1 as a possible D gene (6 bases). The germline CDR1 and CDR2 sequences are SEHNR and FQNEAQ (reference sequence). The CDR3 totals 14 residues. V was trimmed by 5 bases and J by 5 bases, leaving 15 bases between them. In DNA form, the CDR3 reads TGTGCCAGCAGCCCAGGACAGCCGACGGAGACCCAGTACTTC. This sequence encodes CASSPGQPTETQYF.

The rearrangement joins TRBV5-6 to TRBJ2-3, with TRBD1 matching 9 bases. V lost 7 bases and J lost 0; bases outside the gene matches: 6. Germline assignment: CDR1 SGHDT and CDR2 YYEEEE. This CDR3 region has 15 residues. The CDR3 region has the DNA TGTGCCAGCTTATACGGGACAGGGAGCACAGATACGCAGTATTTT. Translation gives CASLYGTGSTDTQYF.

The gene calls are TRBV19 and TRBJ2-7; tentative D call: TRBD1 (6 bases). Deletions cut 5 bases from V and 2 bases from J, with 16 bases between. From germline, CDR1 is LNHDA and CDR2 SQIVND (reference sequence). This CDR3 contains 15 residues. The CDR3 loop is CASSPGTLIPYEQYF. As DNA, the CDR3 is TGTGCCAGTAGTCCCGGGACACTAATCCCCTACGAGCAGTACTTC. Looking up the rest from reference TRBV19 and TRBJ2-7 gives the full variable domain: DGGITQSPKYLFRKEGQNVTLSCEQNLNHDAMYWYRQDPGQGLRLIYYSQIVNDFQKGDIAEGYSVSREKKESFPLTVTSAQKNPTAFYLCASSPGTLIPYEQYFGPGTRLTVT.